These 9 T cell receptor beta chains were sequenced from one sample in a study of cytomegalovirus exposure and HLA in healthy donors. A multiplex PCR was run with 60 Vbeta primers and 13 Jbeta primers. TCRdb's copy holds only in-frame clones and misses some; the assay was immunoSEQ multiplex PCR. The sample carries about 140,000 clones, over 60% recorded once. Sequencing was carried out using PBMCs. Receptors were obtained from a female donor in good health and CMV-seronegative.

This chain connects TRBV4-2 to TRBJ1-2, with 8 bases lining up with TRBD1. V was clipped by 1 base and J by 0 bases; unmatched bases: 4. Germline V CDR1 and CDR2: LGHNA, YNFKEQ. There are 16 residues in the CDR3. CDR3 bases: TGTGCCAGCAGCCAAGTGGACAGGGAAACTAACTATGGCTACACCTTC. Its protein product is CASSQVDRETNYGYTF.

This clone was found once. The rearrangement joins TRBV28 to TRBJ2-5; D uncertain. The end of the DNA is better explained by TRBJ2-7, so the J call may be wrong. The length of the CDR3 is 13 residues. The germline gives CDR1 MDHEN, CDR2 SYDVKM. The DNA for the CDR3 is TGTGCCAGCAGTTCCGGTCCTCCCTACGAGCAGTACTTC. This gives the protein CASSSGPPYEQYF.

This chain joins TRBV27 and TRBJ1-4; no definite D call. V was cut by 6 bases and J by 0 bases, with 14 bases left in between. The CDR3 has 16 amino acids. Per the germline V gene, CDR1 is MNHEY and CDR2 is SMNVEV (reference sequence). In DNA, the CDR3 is TGTGCCAGCAGACCCTCCCCGGTAGCAACTAATGAAAAACTGTTTTTT. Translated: CASRPSPVATNEKLFF.

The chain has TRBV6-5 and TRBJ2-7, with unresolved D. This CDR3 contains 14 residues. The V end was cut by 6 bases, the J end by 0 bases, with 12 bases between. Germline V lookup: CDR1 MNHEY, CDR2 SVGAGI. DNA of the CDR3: TGTGCCAGCAGGGAGAGAGGATACTCCTACGAGCAGTACTTC. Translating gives CASRERGYSYEQYF.

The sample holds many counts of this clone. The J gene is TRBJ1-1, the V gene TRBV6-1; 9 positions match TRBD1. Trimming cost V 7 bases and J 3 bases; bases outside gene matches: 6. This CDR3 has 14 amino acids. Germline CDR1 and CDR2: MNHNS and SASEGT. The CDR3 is CASTRQGEDTEAFF. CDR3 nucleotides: TGTGCCAGCACGAGACAGGGGGAGGACACTGAAGCTTTCTTT.

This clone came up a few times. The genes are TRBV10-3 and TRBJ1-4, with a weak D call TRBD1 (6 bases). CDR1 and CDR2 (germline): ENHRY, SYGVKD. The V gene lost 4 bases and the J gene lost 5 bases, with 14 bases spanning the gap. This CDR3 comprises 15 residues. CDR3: CAISGTAASNEKLFF. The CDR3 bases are TGTGCCATCAGTGGGACAGCCGCGAGCAATGAAAAACTGTTTTTT.

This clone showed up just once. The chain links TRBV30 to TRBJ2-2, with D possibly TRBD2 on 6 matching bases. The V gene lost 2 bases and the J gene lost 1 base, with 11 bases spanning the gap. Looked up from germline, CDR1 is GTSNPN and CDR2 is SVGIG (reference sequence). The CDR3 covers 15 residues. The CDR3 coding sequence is TGTGCCTGGAGTATGGTAGCGGTGAACACCGGGGAGCTGTTTTTT. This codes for CAWSMVAVNTGELFF.

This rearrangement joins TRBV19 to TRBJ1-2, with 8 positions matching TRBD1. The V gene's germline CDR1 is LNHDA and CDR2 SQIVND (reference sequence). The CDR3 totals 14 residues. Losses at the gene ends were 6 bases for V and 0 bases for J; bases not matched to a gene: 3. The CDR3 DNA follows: TGTGCCAGTAGGAACAGGGGGTCTAACTATGGCTACACCTTC. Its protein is CASRNRGSNYGYTF. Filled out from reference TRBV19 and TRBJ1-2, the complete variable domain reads DGGITQSPKYLFRKEGQNVTLSCEQNLNHDAMYWYRQDPGQGLRLIYYSQIVNDFQKGDIAEGYSVSREKKESFPLTVTSAQKNPTAFYLCASRNRGSNYGYTFGSGTRLTVV.

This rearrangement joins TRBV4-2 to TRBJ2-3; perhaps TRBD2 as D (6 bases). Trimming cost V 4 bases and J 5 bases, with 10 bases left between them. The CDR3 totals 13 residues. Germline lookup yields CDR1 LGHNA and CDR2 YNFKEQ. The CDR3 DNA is TGTGCCAGCAGCCGCCGAGCGGGAGATACGCAGTATTTT. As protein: CASSRRAGDTQYF.